This passage covers 15 T cell receptor beta chains from one sample sequenced in a study of blood T cell repertoires in COVID-19. Libraries were prepared by immunoSEQ multiplex PCR; TCRdb keeps only in-frame clonotypes and omits some of them. The sample has 450,000 or so clones; about 90% are singletons. Sequences were obtained from peripheral blood. The receptor source for this set is a man aged 18 to 35 with COVID-19, enrolled during active disease.

The rearrangement links TRBV25-1 to TRBJ2-5; D perhaps matches TRBD1 (5 bases). The CDR3 runs 14 residues. From germline, CDR1 is MGHDK and CDR2 SYGVNS. Between the trimmed V and J ends, which lost 2 bases and 4 bases, there was a span of 11 bases. CDR3 sequence (DNA): TGTGCCAGCAGTGAAGCAGGGTCTGGAGAGACCCAGTACTTC. Translated, it gives CASSEAGSGETQYF.

The V and J genes are TRBV19 and TRBJ2-1, with 8 bases lining up with TRBD2. Germline V gives CDR1 LNHDA, CDR2 SQIVND (reference sequence). The CDR3 length is 17 residues. The J segment lost 0 bases and the V segment lost 3 bases, leaving 7 bases of the junction unmatched. CDR3 DNA sequence: TGTGCCAGTAGTATGTCGTGGGGACTAGTCTCCTACAATGAGCAGTTCTTC. Translated, it gives CASSMSWGLVSYNEQFF.

This rearrangement joins TRBV27 to TRBJ1-4; unclear D gene. The V end was cut by 5 bases, the J end by 2 bases, with 18 bases between. The length of the CDR3 is 17 residues. Germline V gives CDR1 MNHEY, CDR2 SMNVEV (reference sequence). CDR3 region: CASSPLDMKVTNEKLFF. The CDR3 coding sequence is TGTGCCAGCAGTCCACTCGATATGAAAGTGACTAATGAAAAACTGTTTTTT.

Worth noting for this clone: Other nucleotide sequences from this sample produce the same CDR3. The chain has TRBV5-1 and TRBJ2-5; 9 nucleotides match TRBD2. The CDR3 has 14 residues. CDR1 is SGHRS, CDR2 YFSETQ, per germline. Trimming took 2 bases from V and 5 from J; bases not matched to a gene: 4. The CDR3 bases are TGCGCCAGCAGCTTTAGCGGGGGCAGGGAGACCCAGTACTTC. This sequence encodes CASSFSGGRETQYF.

The chain recombines TRBV14 with TRBJ2-7, with 12 bases lining up with TRBD2. Germline CDR1 SGHDN, CDR2 FVKESK. The CDR3 is 16 amino acids. V lost 5 bases, J lost 2 bases, and 7 bases stayed unmatched. The CDR3 coding sequence is TGTGCCAGCAGCGAAGGGCTAGCGGGAGGGCCCTACGAGCAGTACTTC. Protein sequence: CASSEGLAGGPYEQYF.

The genes are TRBV25-1 and TRBJ1-1, with TRBD1 identical over 8 bases. Germline-derived CDR1 and CDR2 are MGHDK and SYGVNS. This CDR3 has 12 residues. The trim removed 9 bases at V and 4 bases at J, leaving 4 bases unmatched. The CDR3 is CARQGGATEAFF. Here the CDR3 DNA reads TGTGCCAGACAGGGGGGAGCCACTGAAGCTTTCTTT.

The V gene is TRBV18, the J gene TRBJ2-7; 7 bases are shared with TRBD1. The CDR3 runs 15 residues. The V and J ends lost 3 bases and 6 bases, in that order; junction bases with no gene match: 11. Germline V CDR1 and CDR2: KGHSH, LQKENI. The CDR3 sequence is CASSPVEGARVEQYF. Here the CDR3 DNA reads TGTGCCAGCTCACCGGTTGAGGGGGCCCGTGTCGAGCAGTACTTC.

This clone was seen a single time. In DNA, the CDR3 is TGCGCCAGCAGCAGGACTTCATACGAGCAGTACTTC. It codes for CASSRTSYEQYF. The gene calls are TRBV10-1 and TRBJ2-7; D might be TRBD2 (5 bases). This CDR3 spans 12 amino acids. Looked up from germline, CDR1 is WNHNN and CDR2 is SYGVQD (reference sequence). V shed 6 bases and J shed 4 bases, with 10 bases lying between them.

The J gene is TRBJ2-1, the V gene TRBV11-1; 15 positions match TRBD2. Germline lookup yields CDR1 SGHAT and CDR2 FQDESV (reference sequence). The junction had 9 bases not matched to a gene; V was cut back by 5 bases and J by 10 bases. The CDR3 has 16 residues. DNA for the CDR3: TGTGCCAGCAGCCTCCGGACTAGCGGGAGGGCCGTGGAGCAGTTCTTC. It is translated as CASSLRTSGRAVEQFF.

The chain uses TRBV5-1 and TRBJ2-1; 9 nucleotides align to TRBD2. Germline trimming cut 0 bases from V and 6 bases from J; bases unmatched to any gene: 4. From germline, CDR1 is SGHRS and CDR2 YFSETQ. CDR3 size: 15 residues. This chain's CDR3 is CASSLGASGVNEQFF. The CDR3 bases are TGCGCCAGCAGCTTGGGGGCTAGCGGGGTCAATGAGCAGTTCTTC.

The count of this clone is one. The chain links TRBV2 to TRBJ2-1; D is perhaps TRBD2 (6 bases). This CDR3 spans 9 amino acids. V dropped 8 bases and J dropped 12 bases, with 8 bases sitting between them. Germline V gene lookup returns CDR1 SNHLY and CDR2 FYNNEI. For the CDR3, the DNA is TGTGCCAGCCGGCGGGGGCAGTTCTTC. This sequence encodes CASRRGQFF.

This clone was recorded only once. This chain joins TRBV10-3 and TRBJ1-1; 7 bases line up with TRBD1. Trimming cost V 6 bases and J 1 base; bases outside gene matches: 2. Per germline, CDR1 ENHRY and CDR2 SYGVKD. This CDR3 has 13 amino acids. The CDR3 bases are TGTGCCATCAGGAGACAGGGGAACACTGAAGCTTTCTTT. As protein: CAIRRQGNTEAFF.

This clone was picked up one time. The rearrangement joins TRBV7-9 to TRBJ2-1; perhaps TRBD2 as D (7 bases). The CDR3 has 14 residues. Germline lookup yields CDR1 SEHNR and CDR2 FQNEAQ (reference sequence). V was trimmed by 1 base and J by 10 bases, leaving 14 bases between them. For the CDR3, the DNA is TGTGCCAGCAGCTTAGGTGGGGGGGCGAAAGAGCAGTTCTTC. Its translation: CASSLGGGAKEQFF.

The rearrangement uses TRBV18 and TRBJ2-2; 7 bases line up with TRBD2. Trimming at V came to 4 bases and at J to 4 bases, leaving 6 bases not matched to a gene. The CDR3 sequence is 15 residues long. CDR1 is KGHSH, CDR2 LQKENI, per germline. CDR3 in amino acids: CASSRASGPTGELFF. The CDR3 nucleotides read TGTGCCAGCTCACGGGCTAGCGGCCCCACCGGGGAGCTGTTTTTT.

The rearrangement uses TRBV19 and TRBJ2-7, with 8 bases matching TRBD1. The CDR3 is 15 amino acids. Trimming took 7 bases from V and 0 from J; bases not matched to a gene: 8. Germline V gene data show CDR1 as LNHDA and CDR2 as SQIVND (reference sequence). DNA of the CDR3: TGTGCCAGTACCTCCGGGACAGGAATCTCCTACGAGCAGTACTTC. Amino acid sequence: CASTSGTGISYEQYF. The whole variable domain, filled in from reference TRBV19 and TRBJ2-7, reads DGGITQSPKYLFRKEGQNVTLSCEQNLNHDAMYWYRQDPGQGLRLIYYSQIVNDFQKGDIAEGYSVSREKKESFPLTVTSAQKNPTAFYLCASTSGTGISYEQYFGPGTRLTVT.